The present entry profiles one TCR beta chain with its context. Its antigen is undetermined. The CDR3 extends over 16 amino acids. Germline CDR1 SEHNR, CDR2 FQNEAQ (reference sequence). The data derive from a study of cytomegalovirus exposure and HLA in healthy donors. Across the whole study: In an earlier analysis, approximately 120 million unique TCR beta sequences were found from some 200 million T cells.

Both 60 Vbeta primers and 13 Jbeta primers went into the PCR. The method was immunoSEQ multiplex PCR; TCRdb's version includes in-frame clones alone and lacks a portion of them. The table includes around 170,000 clones, roughly 80% detected once. Study results and limitations: Cytomegalovirus-associated status was assigned to 150 to 200 TCR beta chains. About 87% or about 30% of the time was how often most TCR beta V segments were productive, according to an earlier analysis.

The rearrangement links TRBV7-9 to TRBJ1-2, with TRBD1 matching 9 bases. The specimen was PBMCs. This TCR was recovered from a woman in her fifties or sixties in good health and CMV-seropositive. CDR3 residues: CSSSLGGQGVEKVYTF. The CDR3 nucleotides read TGTTCTAGCAGCTTAGGGGGACAGGGTGTTGAAAAGGTCTACACCTTC.